Described below is a single T cell receptor (beta chain) sequence and its context. Its cognate antigen has yet to be identified. It has no much larger one-base neighbor in the sample; base qualities were not kept. According to the germline V gene (reference sequence), CDR1 reads LGHDT and CDR2 reads YNNKEL. V and J are truncated by 0 bases and 11 bases respectively, leaving an intervening sequence of 16 bases. Inclusive of the bounding cysteine and phenylalanine, the CDR3 is 14 residues long. Only CDR3 DNA is held: 42 bases, read in frame from base 1. This sample stems from a study of blood T cell repertoires in COVID-19 (dated by TCRdb to the early 2020s). Broadly, across the study: Samples covering the acute and convalescent phases of COVID-19 were provided by collaborators in the United States, Italy and Spain. Sample metadata almost always included a de-identified subject ID, COVID-19 status, age in years and sex. Subjects who had been exposed to COVID-19, were actively infected with it, or had recovered from it provided the deeply sampled blood TCRbeta repertoires that made up the dataset. A freely available public database, intended as a resource for researchers studying the immune response to SARS-CoV-2, is where the repertoires were released. The prospective study material was composed of cDNA or gDNA derived from T cells, B-cell-depleted T cells, or PBMCs. Samples were obtained from the ongoing ImmuneRACE study (first 160 participants) and from 950 to 1,500 subjects provided by 6 global collaborators. Where HLA class I and class II types were available, the types were taken from metadata supplied by the sample provider, not from assay-based typing. Results the study describes overall, beyond this receptor: Clinical and demographic metadata were provided uncurated, with the amount varying by source and participant.

Each collaborating institution followed its own protocols to collect whole blood in K2EDTA tubes. For TCRbeta analysis, collaborator samples were shipped as frozen whole blood, as isolated PBMCs, or as DNA extracted from either sample type. The immunoSEQ Assay, a bias-controlled multiplex PCR, was used to amplify TCRbeta CDR3 regions from genomic DNA. In the paper's pipeline: Nucleated cell counts per sample were estimated from amplification of reference gene primers within the assay. To quantify the absolute abundance of each unique TCRbeta CDR3 rearrangement, sequence reads were collapsed and filtered. Productive Simpson clonality was computed per sample as the square root of Simpson's diversity index over productive rearrangements. TCRdb mirrors the immuneACCESS table, restricted to in-frame sequences. Some clones are absent from its copies; in checked studies, under half trace to an unresolved V gene, and the reason for the others is unknown. V and J calls and clone size are copied from that table; D and trimming were computed from the DNA. The sample profile shows tens of thousands of clones; approximately 91% of them were found once. The top ten hold 5.4% of the sample.

The chain employs TRBV3-1 (or the pseudogene TRBV3-2) and TRBJ1-1; a tentative D call is TRBD1 (6 bases match). The receptor was isolated from a human donor in a cohort sampled during active COVID-19. The sequenced sample was peripheral blood. The CDR3 sequence is CASSQDTTGREAFF. The base sequence is TGTGCCAGCAGCCAAGATACGACAGGTCGAGAGGCTTTCTTT.